The 29 T cell receptor beta chains below come from one sample, sequenced in a study of blood T cells in healthy people across ages. Combining a sample-barcoded 5' primer with a J-beta primer mix, a second PCR ran for about 7 to 11 cycles. TCRdb processed the 5' RACE reads anew with MiXCR; each CDR3 protein has one entry. Of 500,000 to 600,000 distinct CDR3 sequences in the sample, 25% to 30% were seen once. Sequencing input: blood. These receptors were taken from a woman in her seventies in good health.

In DNA, the CDR3 is TGCAGTGCTAGAGCCCCTGGCGGGGGGCCCGATACGCAGTATTTT. It specifies CSARAPGGGPDTQYF. V gene TRBV20-1 combines with J gene TRBJ2-3; TRBD2 matches 8 bases. J lost 6 bases, V lost 1 base, and 9 bases had no gene match. Germline CDR1 reads DFQATT; CDR2 reads SNEGSKA (reference sequence). The CDR3 extends over 15 amino acids.

This rearrangement joins TRBV10-3 to TRBJ1-2, with 7 bases fitting TRBD1. Germline V gene sequence: CDR1 ENHRY, CDR2 SYGVKD. CDR3 length equals 13 residues. The ends lost 4 bases at V and 8 bases at J; junction bases unmatched: 7. CDR3 residues: CAISGTRGDGYTF. The DNA for the CDR3 is TGTGCCATCAGTGGAACCAGGGGGGACGGCTACACCTTC.

This clonotype came up many times. CDR3 loop: CASRTTGGDGELFF. CDR3 coding DNA: TGTGCCAGCAGAACGACAGGGGGGGACGGGGAGCTGTTTTTT. This chain links TRBV7-2 with TRBJ2-2; 9 nucleotides match TRBD1. Looked up from germline, CDR1 is SGHTA and CDR2 is FQGNSA. This CDR3 contains 14 residues. The J segment lost 7 bases and the V segment lost 6 bases, leaving 6 bases of the junction unmatched.

The chain has TRBV6-1 and TRBJ2-5; TRBD1 agrees at 10 bases. The germline V gene has CDR1 MNHNS and CDR2 SASEGT. V lost 4 bases to trimming and J lost 6 bases; unmatched junction nucleotides: 5. The CDR3 is 14 amino acids. CDR3 sequence: CASSGGQGGKTQYF. The CDR3 DNA reads TGTGCCAGCAGTGGTGGACAGGGGGGGAAGACCCAGTACTTC.

The V and J genes are TRBV18 and TRBJ2-5; D gene unclear. The germline V and J ends were trimmed by 2 bases and 6 bases, with 22 bases remaining between them. There are 17 residues in the CDR3. Germline V lookup: CDR1 KGHSH, CDR2 LQKENI. CDR3: CASSPDGRPRRPKTQYF. CDR3 coding DNA: TGTGCCAGCTCACCAGACGGGCGCCCCAGGCGGCCTAAGACCCAGTACTTC.

The chain carries TRBV29-1 and TRBJ1-2; D gene ambiguous. The germline CDR1 and CDR2 sequences are SQVTM and ANQGSEA. Trimming took 0 bases from V and 2 from J, leaving 7 bases between them. The CDR3 covers 13 residues. CDR3 region: CSVEDLGNYGYTF. DNA for the CDR3: TGCAGCGTTGAAGATTTGGGAAACTATGGCTACACCTTC.

The J gene is TRBJ1-1, the V gene TRBV29-1; D unclear. The germline V gene has CDR1 SQVTM and CDR2 ANQGSEA. Trimming stripped 2 bases from V and 3 bases from J, with 7 bases between. The CDR3 totals 12 residues. For the CDR3, the DNA is TGCAGCGTTGAATACGGGGACACTGAAGCTTTCTTT. It yields the protein CSVEYGDTEAFF.

The chain is built from TRBV5-1 and TRBJ2-1; 7 positions match TRBD1. The J call could be wrong; TRBJ2-5 is a better fit for the DNA end. The CDR3 length is 16 residues. Per the germline V gene, CDR1 is SGHRS and CDR2 is YFSETQ. CDR3 in amino acids: CASSLPTGVGQETQYF. CDR3 coding DNA: TGCGCCAGCAGCTTACCTACAGGGGTGGGTCAAGAGACCCAGTACTTC.

This clonotype appeared a few times. The genes are TRBV7-6 and TRBJ2-2; maybe TRBD1 (6 bases). This CDR3 region has 17 residues. Germline loops: CDR1 SGHVS, CDR2 FNYEAQ. V shed 3 bases and J shed 4 bases, with 18 bases lying between them. DNA for the CDR3: TGTGCCAGCAGCTTCAATAACAGGGAAGGAGGCACCGGGGAGCTGTTTTTT. It specifies CASSFNNREGGTGELFF.

This clonotype was picked up a small number of times. The chain employs TRBV4-2 and TRBJ1-4; the D gene is possibly TRBD1 (5 bases). The V and J ends lost 0 bases and 8 bases respectively, with 13 bases between them. Germline lookup yields CDR1 LGHNA and CDR2 YNFKEQ. The CDR3 totals 15 residues. The CDR3 DNA reads TGTGCCAGCAGCCAAGATTTCAGGGTTAGCGAAAAACTGTTTTTT. It codes for CASSQDFRVSEKLFF.

The chain couples TRBV6-2 or TRBV6-3 to TRBJ1-4, with D maybe TRBD1 (5 bases). From germline, CDR1 is MNHEY and CDR2 SVGEGT. This CDR3 comprises 15 residues. V was shortened by 4 bases and J by 5 bases, with 14 bases between the two germline ends. CDR3 sequence: CASSFRDSTNEKLFF. The CDR3, as DNA: TGTGCCAGCAGTTTTCGGGACTCGACGAATGAAAAACTGTTTTTT.

The chain combines TRBV12-3 or TRBV12-4 with TRBJ1-4; 12 bases are shared with TRBD1. The CDR3 has 16 residues. J was trimmed by 2 bases and V by 6 bases; bases with no gene match: 4. CDR3 sequence reads: CASSRDRGRTNEKLFF. In DNA form, the CDR3 reads TGTGCCAGCAGCCGGGACAGGGGGCGGACTAATGAAAAACTGTTTTTT.

J is TRBJ2-7 and V is TRBV3-1, with D uncertain. The closer fit of TRBJ2-5 to the DNA end suggests the J call may be wrong. Per the germline V gene, CDR1 is LGHDT and CDR2 is YNNKEL (reference sequence). The CDR3 contains 13 residues. The CDR3 coding sequence is TGTGCCAGCAGCCAAGATCTCTGGGAGACCCAGTACTTC. It yields the protein CASSQDLWETQYF.

This clonotype was recorded a few times. DNA of the CDR3: TGTGCCAGCAGTTACAGGGGGCGGACTTCTGCTGGCTACACCTTC. It yields the protein CASSYRGRTSAGYTF. The chain is built from TRBV6-2 or TRBV6-3 and TRBJ1-2; 7 positions match TRBD1. The length of the CDR3 is 15 residues. V lost 2 bases, J lost 7 bases, and 10 bases stayed unmatched. The germline CDR1 and CDR2 sequences are MNHEY and SVGEGT.

This clonotype showed up many times. Germline and junction disagree at one end, which may indicate a read error. CDR3 region: CASSLAGGTDTQYF. CDR3 DNA: TGTGCCAGCAGCCTAGCGGGGGGAACAGATACGCAGTATTTT. The J gene is TRBJ2-3, the V gene TRBV7-2, with 11 nucleotides matching TRBD2. This CDR3 spans 14 amino acids. CDR1 is SGHTA and CDR2 is FQGNSA in the germline V gene.

The J gene is TRBJ2-5, the V gene TRBV5-1; D uncertain. This CDR3 spans 13 amino acids. Trimming pared 1 base from V and 3 bases from J, leaving 7 bases between. Germline lookup yields CDR1 SGHRS and CDR2 YFSETQ. The CDR3 sequence: CASSLNYKETQYF. Written as DNA, the CDR3 is TGCGCCAGCAGCTTGAACTACAAAGAGACCCAGTACTTC.

This clonotype turned up a few times. V gene TRBV6-2 or TRBV6-3 combines with J gene TRBJ1-1; maybe TRBD1 (6 bases). The V gene's germline CDR1 is MNHEY and CDR2 SVGEGT. Trimming cost V 4 bases and J 6 bases, with 12 bases left between them. The CDR3 is 13 residues long. CDR3 amino acids: CASSSTGWSEAFF. The CDR3 DNA sequence: TGTGCCAGCAGTTCGACAGGATGGTCTGAAGCTTTCTTT.

The V call is TRBV6-2 or TRBV6-3, the J call TRBJ2-5, with a possible D match to TRBD2 (5 bases). Germline assignment: CDR1 MNHEY and CDR2 SVGEGT. The CDR3 consists of 13 residues. The V and J ends lost 6 bases and 7 bases respectively, with 15 bases between them. CDR3 protein: CASSLTSSGTQYF. CDR3 bases: TGTGCCAGCAGCCTCACTAGTAGTGGGACCCAGTACTTC.

The chain carries TRBV21-1 and TRBJ2-5; TRBD1, the table's D call, lacks a check against the DNA. TRBV21-1 is deemed a pseudogene. The CDR3 is 17 amino acids. As DNA, the CDR3 is TGTGCCAGCAGCACCCATGGCCCGGGATTTGGGCAAGAGACCCAGTACTTC. Amino acid sequence: CASSTHGPGFGQETQYF.

The chain couples TRBV4-2 to TRBJ2-1, with TRBD2 matching 9 bases. The CDR3 extends over 15 amino acids. Germline values: CDR1 LGHNA, CDR2 YNFKEQ. V dropped 5 bases and J dropped 2; count of bases not matched to a gene: 4. CDR3 amino acids: CASSGLAGTYNEQFF. CDR3 DNA sequence: TGTGCCAGCAGCGGTCTAGCGGGGACCTACAATGAGCAGTTCTTC.

The chain is built from TRBV9 and TRBJ1-2; 7 bases line up with TRBD1. The CDR3 spans 17 residues. V shed 2 bases, J shed 3 bases, and the junction held 13 bases outside the gene matches. Germline CDR1 and CDR2: SGDLS and YYNGEE. DNA of the CDR3: TGTGCCAGCAGCGTTGACCCTAACAGGGGAGCGGACTATGGCTACACCTTC. This encodes CASSVDPNRGADYGYTF.

A few counts support this clonotype. V usage is TRBV18 and J usage is TRBJ1-3; D perhaps matches TRBD1 (6 bases). Trimming removed 5 bases from V and 4 bases from J, with 12 bases in between. There are 14 residues in the CDR3. From germline, CDR1 is KGHSH and CDR2 LQKENI. CDR3 DNA: TGTGCCAGCTCATCCGGACAGCAAGGAAACACCATATATTTT. It encodes CASSSGQQGNTIYF.

The V call is TRBV2, the J call TRBJ1-1; the D gene is possibly TRBD1 (6 bases). Germline V gene sequence: CDR1 SNHLY, CDR2 FYNNEI. Trimming shortened V by 2 bases and J by 5 bases, and 12 bases separated the two germline ends. This CDR3 has 14 residues. In DNA form, the CDR3 reads TGTGCCAGCAGTGAAATGGGGGGGCGGACTGAAGCTTTCTTT. Encoded protein: CASSEMGGRTEAFF.

The chain employs TRBV12-3 or TRBV12-4 and TRBJ1-2; D is perhaps TRBD1 (5 bases). The CDR3 contains 14 residues. With 1 base removed from V and 8 bases from J, the gap between germline ends came to 14 bases. The CDR3: CASSLDPRGGGYTF. The CDR3 nucleotides are TGTGCCAGCAGTTTAGACCCCCGGGGCGGGGGCTACACCTTC.

There are a few counts of this clonotype. The chain combines TRBV12-3 or TRBV12-4 with TRBJ2-5; TRBD2 matches 8 bases. The J call may be faulty, since TRBJ2-1 better matches the DNA end. The CDR3 is made up of 17 amino acids. This chain's CDR3 is CASSLLPGGGRYNEQFF. The CDR3 DNA follows: TGTGCCAGCAGTTTACTCCCCGGCGGGGGGCGATACAATGAGCAGTTCTTC.

The chain carries TRBV20-1 and TRBJ1-2, with a possible D match to TRBD1 (6 bases). The length of the CDR3 is 14 residues. CDR1 and CDR2 from the germline V gene are DFQATT and SNEGSKA (reference sequence). Trimming removed 6 bases from V and 4 bases from J, with 18 bases in between. CDR3 bases: TGCAGTGCCCCGGGCCAGGGGACCTCCTATGGCTACACCTTC. It is translated as CSAPGQGTSYGYTF.

This clonotype was picked up a small number of times. The V gene is TRBV7-6, the J gene TRBJ2-2; 12 positions agree with TRBD1. The CDR3 has 15 amino acids. Germline V gene lookup returns CDR1 SGHVS and CDR2 FNYEAQ. J lost 3 bases, V lost 5 bases, and 1 base had no gene match. The CDR3 bases are TGTGCCAGCAGCCGGGACAGGGGGCACACCGGGGAGCTGTTTTTT. Protein product: CASSRDRGHTGELFF.

V gene TRBV21-1 combines with J gene TRBJ2-7; TRBD2, the D gene given by the table, was not confirmed from the DNA. The J call could be wrong; TRBJ2-5 is a better fit for the DNA end. TRBV21-1 is tagged as a pseudogene. The CDR3 has 14 residues. CDR3 sequence reads: CARGGRGGQETQYF. CDR3 bases: TGTGCCAGAGGCGGGAGGGGGGGTCAAGAGACCCAGTACTTC.

CDR3 protein: CASSLWDSAYEQYF. The CDR3 DNA reads as TGTGCCAGCAGCTTGTGGGACAGTGCCTACGAGCAGTACTTC. This chain joins TRBV7-8 and TRBJ2-7, with 7 bases matching TRBD1. V was clipped by 3 bases and J by 2 bases; unmatched bases: 4. The CDR3 spans 14 residues. Per germline, CDR1 SGHVS and CDR2 FQNEAQ.